The sample holds a few counts of the clone carrying this T cell receptor beta chain. Antigen unknown. The data were produced by immunoSEQ multiplex PCR, yet TCRdb's version contains in-frame clones alone and is incomplete. In the table there are around 20,000 clones, roughly nine tenths of which are singletons. These data originate in a study of T cells in localized non-small cell lung cancer. General study results and limits: Median detection of top 100 tumor clones in adjacent lung was about 60 clones. Without multi-region sequencing, intratumor heterogeneity could not be excluded.

The CDR3 covers 16 residues. The V end lost 3 bases, the J end lost 2 bases, and 11 bases lay between the germline ends. In germline, CDR1 is LNHNV, CDR2 YYDKDF (reference sequence). V is TRBV15 and J is TRBJ2-6; maybe TRBD2 (5 bases). The origin of this receptor is a woman aged 35-75 years with stage I lung adenocarcinoma. The source was peripheral blood, collected before any cancer treatment. DNA for the CDR3: TGTGCCACCAGCAGGGAGGCAGGCACTGGGGCCAACGTCCTGACTTTC. This codes for CATSREAGTGANVLTF.